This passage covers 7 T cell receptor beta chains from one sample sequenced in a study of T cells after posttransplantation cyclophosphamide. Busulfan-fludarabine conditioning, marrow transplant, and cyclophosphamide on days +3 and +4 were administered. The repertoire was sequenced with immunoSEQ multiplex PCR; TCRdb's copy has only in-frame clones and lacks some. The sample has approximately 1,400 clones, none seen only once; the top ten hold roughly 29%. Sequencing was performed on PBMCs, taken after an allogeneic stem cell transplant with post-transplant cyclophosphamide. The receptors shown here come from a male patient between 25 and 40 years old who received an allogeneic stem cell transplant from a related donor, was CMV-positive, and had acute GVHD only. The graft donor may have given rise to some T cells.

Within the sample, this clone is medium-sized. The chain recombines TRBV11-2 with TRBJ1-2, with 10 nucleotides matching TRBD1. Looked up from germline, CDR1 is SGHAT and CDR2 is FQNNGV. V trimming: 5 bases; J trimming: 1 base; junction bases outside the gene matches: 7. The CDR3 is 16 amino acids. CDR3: CASSPYRTGGNYGYTF. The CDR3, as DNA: TGTGCCAGCAGCCCATACCGGACAGGGGGTAACTATGGCTACACCTTC.

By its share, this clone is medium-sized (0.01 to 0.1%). For the CDR3, the DNA is TGTGCCAGTAGTATAAACAGGGGGAGCTCCTACAATGAGCAGTTCTTC. Translation gives CASSINRGSSYNEQFF. The rearrangement links TRBV19 to TRBJ2-1, with 8 bases aligning to TRBD1. Germline lookup yields CDR1 LNHDA and CDR2 SQIVND (reference sequence). The CDR3 consists of 16 residues. V trimming: 2 bases; J trimming: 0 bases; junction bases outside the gene matches: 3. The variable domain in full, completed from reference TRBV19 and TRBJ2-1, reads DGGITQSPKYLFRKEGQNVTLSCEQNLNHDAMYWYRQDPGQGLRLIYYSQIVNDFQKGDIAEGYSVSREKKESFPLTVTSAQKNPTAFYLCASSINRGSSYNEQFFGPGTRLTVL.

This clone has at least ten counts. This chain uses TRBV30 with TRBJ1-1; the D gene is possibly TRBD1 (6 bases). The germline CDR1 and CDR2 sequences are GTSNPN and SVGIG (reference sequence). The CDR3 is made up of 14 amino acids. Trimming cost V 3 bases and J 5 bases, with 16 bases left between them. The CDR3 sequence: CAWRGDIKDTEAFF. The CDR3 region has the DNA TGTGCCTGGAGGGGGGACATAAAGGATACTGAAGCTTTCTTT.

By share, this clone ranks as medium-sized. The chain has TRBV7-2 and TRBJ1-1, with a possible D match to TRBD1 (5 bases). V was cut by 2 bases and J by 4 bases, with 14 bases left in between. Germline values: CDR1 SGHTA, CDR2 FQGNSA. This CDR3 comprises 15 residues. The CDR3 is CASSLSSGGGTEAFF. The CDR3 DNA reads TGTGCCAGCAGCTTATCGTCCGGCGGGGGCACTGAAGCTTTCTTT.

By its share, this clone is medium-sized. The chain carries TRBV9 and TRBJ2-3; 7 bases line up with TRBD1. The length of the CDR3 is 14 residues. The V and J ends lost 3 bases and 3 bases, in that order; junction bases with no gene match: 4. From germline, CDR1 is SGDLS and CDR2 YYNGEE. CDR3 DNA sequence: TGTGCCAGCAGCGGGGACAGATCTACAGATACGCAGTATTTT. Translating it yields CASSGDRSTDTQYF.

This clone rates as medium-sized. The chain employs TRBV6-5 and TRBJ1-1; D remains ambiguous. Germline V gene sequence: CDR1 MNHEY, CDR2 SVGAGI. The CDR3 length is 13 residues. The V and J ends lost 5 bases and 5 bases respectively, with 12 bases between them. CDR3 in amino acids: CASSRHTGTEAFF. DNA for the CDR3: TGTGCCAGCAGTAGACACACGGGGACTGAAGCTTTCTTT.

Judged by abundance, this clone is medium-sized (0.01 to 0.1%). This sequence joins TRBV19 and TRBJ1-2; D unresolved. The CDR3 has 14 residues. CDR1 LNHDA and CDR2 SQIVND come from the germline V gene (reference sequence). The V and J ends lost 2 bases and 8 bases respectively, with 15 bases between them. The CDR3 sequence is CASSISGADLGYTF. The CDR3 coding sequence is TGTGCCAGTAGTATATCTGGAGCGGATTTGGGCTACACCTTC. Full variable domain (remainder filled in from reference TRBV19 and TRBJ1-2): DGGITQSPKYLFRKEGQNVTLSCEQNLNHDAMYWYRQDPGQGLRLIYYSQIVNDFQKGDIAEGYSVSREKKESFPLTVTSAQKNPTAFYLCASSISGADLGYTFGSGTRLTVV.